The sample holds many counts of the clone carrying this T cell receptor beta chain. Its antigen is unknown. This entry is derived from a study of T-cell reconstitution after alpha-beta-depleted transplantation in children. The study, taken as a whole, reports: Alpha-beta T cells about two months after transplant reportedly derived from several hundred expanded graft clones. The study traced high day-60 TCRbeta diversity in some patients to surviving recipient T cells and thymic progenitors. Newly generated T cells supplied most T-cell counts and diversity one year post-transplant.

V lost 1 base to trimming and J lost 5 bases; unmatched junction nucleotides: 4. There are 16 residues in the CDR3. Germline V CDR1 and CDR2: MNHEY, SVGAGI. As it was prepared, the TCRbeta library received unique molecular identifiers. TCRdb independently ran MiXCR on the PCR reads; one entry per CDR3 protein. The sample contains about 300,000 distinct CDR3 sequences, 7.5% to 9% of which appear only once. The rearrangement uses TRBV6-5 and TRBJ1-6, with TRBD1 identical over 8 bases. The TCR originated in a female patient aged 2 to 10 who had a stem cell transplant for Fanconi anemia, so the T cells may come from the graft donor. The material sequenced was peripheral blood, taken 360 days after TCRalphabeta/CD19-depleted stem cell transplant. The CDR3 nucleotides are TGTGCCAGCAGTTACTTCCGACAGGGGCATAATTCACCCCTCCACTTT. As protein: CASSYFRQGHNSPLHF.